The next 27 T cell receptor beta chains were all read from a single sample in a study of CD8 T cells in ankylosing spondylitis. Points from the study as a whole: One TCR beta motif, made up of 7 or 8 highly homologous variants, appeared characteristic of ankylosing spondylitis blood.

A single record per CDR3 protein comes from TCRdb applying MiXCR to the 5' RACE reads. Of approximately 540,000 distinct CDR3 sequences in the sample, approximately 12% were seen once. These receptors are not linked to any known antigen. The sample comprised blood, either unsorted or a sorted T cell fraction (not recorded which). The source of these receptors is a male donor with ankylosing spondylitis.

The chain combines TRBV28 with TRBJ2-1; D is undetermined. Germline V gene data show CDR1 as MDHEN and CDR2 as SYDVKM. Trimming removed 5 bases from V and 13 bases from J, with 15 bases in between. The CDR3 is 12 residues long. DNA for the CDR3: TGTGCCAGCAGTCTCCAGAGGCAGGTTCAGTTCTTC. It specifies CASSLQRQVQFF. Full variable domain (missing parts from reference TRBV28 and TRBJ2-1): DVKVTQSSRYLVKRTGEKVFLECVQDMDHENMFWYRQDPGLGLRLIYFSYDVKMKEKGDIPEGYSVSREKKERFSLILESASTNQTSMYLCASSLQRQVQFFGPGTRLTVL.

This clonotype has ten or more counts. This chain joins TRBV3-1 and TRBJ2-1; D call uncertain. Germline CDR1 LGHDT, CDR2 YNNKEL (reference sequence). Between the trimmed V and J ends, which lost 1 base and 5 bases, there was a span of 15 bases. CDR3 size: 16 residues. CDR3 residues: CASSQGPSFYDNEQFF. CDR3 nucleotide sequence: TGTGCCAGCAGCCAAGGTCCCAGCTTTTACGACAATGAGCAGTTCTTC.

This chain connects TRBV23-1 to TRBJ2-2; no clear D gene. TRBV23-1 is sorted into the ORF group, with uncertain function. Trimming took 0 bases from V and 4 from J, leaving 9 bases between them. The CDR3 consists of 15 residues. The CDR3, as DNA: TGCGCCAGCAGTCAATCGGGTCAAATCACCGGGGAGCTGTTTTTT. Its translation is CASSQSGQITGELFF.

This clonotype has more than one count but fewer than ten. The chain carries TRBV12-3 or TRBV12-4 and TRBJ1-3; D gene ambiguous. This CDR3 region has 13 residues. V was pared by 4 bases and J by 7 bases, with 11 bases between. CDR3 amino acids: CASSYSGGNTIYF. The CDR3, as DNA: TGTGCCAGCAGTTATTCAGGTGGTAACACCATATATTTT.

V usage is TRBV20-1 and J usage is TRBJ2-1, with a possible D match to TRBD1 (5 bases). The germline V and J ends were trimmed by 1 base and 0 bases, with 13 bases remaining between them. The CDR3 has 16 residues. Germline V gene sequence: CDR1 DFQATT, CDR2 SNEGSKA (reference sequence). Written as DNA, the CDR3 is TGCAGTGCTAGAGTCCGGCCAAGGGGCTCCTACAATGAGCAGTTCTTC. This gives the protein CSARVRPRGSYNEQFF.

This clonotype was seen at least ten times. J is TRBJ2-1 and V is TRBV29-1; D is undetermined. The CDR3 has 14 amino acids. Trimming took off 8 bases at V and 3 bases at J, with 17 bases between the two ends. Germline CDR1 SQVTM, CDR2 ANQGSEA. CDR3 protein: CSSVTMAVYNEQFF. Written as DNA, the CDR3 is TGCAGCTCCGTTACTATGGCGGTCTACAATGAGCAGTTCTTC.

This clonotype occurred a few times. V is TRBV2 and J is TRBJ1-5, with D possibly being TRBD1 (6 bases). The CDR3 extends over 14 amino acids. Per germline, CDR1 SNHLY and CDR2 FYNNEI. V was trimmed by 3 bases and J by 3 bases, leaving 9 bases between them. Here the CDR3 DNA reads TGTGCCAGCAGTGATTGGGGGCTCAATCAGCCCCAGCATTTT. It codes for CASSDWGLNQPQHF.

The chain couples TRBV18 to TRBJ1-1; possible D gene TRBD1, 6 bases. The CDR3 spans 15 residues. V was pared by 4 bases and J by 3 bases, with 15 bases between. Germline CDR1 reads KGHSH; CDR2 reads LQKENI. The CDR3 DNA follows: TGTGCCAGCTCACGCGACGGACAGACTTACACTGAAGCTTTCTTT. It translates to CASSRDGQTYTEAFF. The entire variable domain, with the rest obtained from reference TRBV18 and TRBJ1-1, is as follows: NAGVMQNPRHLVRRRGQEARLRCSPMKGHSHVYWYRQLPEEGLKFMVYLQKENIIDESGMPKERFSAEFPKEGPSILRIQQVVRGDSAAYFCASSRDGQTYTEAFFGQGTRLTVV.

The chain's CDR3 is CASSLLLTSDSTGELFF. CDR3 nucleotide sequence: TGTGCCAGCAGCCTGCTTCTGACTAGCGATAGCACCGGGGAGCTGTTTTTT. This chain uses TRBV7-9 with TRBJ2-2; 8 bases fit TRBD2. With V trimmed by 5 bases and J by 4 bases, 12 bases remained unmatched. The CDR3 consists of 17 residues. CDR1 and CDR2 (germline): SEHNR, FQNEAQ (reference sequence).

The rearrangement links TRBV28 to TRBJ2-7, with a tentative D call TRBD2 (6 bases). CDR3 length: 13 residues. The germline V and J ends were trimmed by 7 bases and 5 bases, with 15 bases remaining between them. Germline V gene lookup returns CDR1 MDHEN and CDR2 SYDVKM. Here the CDR3 reads CASNSAGIHEQYV. The CDR3 bases are TGTGCCAGCAACAGTGCGGGAATCCACGAGCAGTACGTC.

Only a few counts were recorded for this clonotype. The chain recombines TRBV7-6 with TRBJ1-1; no clear D. CDR1 and CDR2 from the germline V gene are SGHVS and FNYEAQ. This CDR3 region has 13 residues. V lost 0 bases and J lost 5, with 7 bases in between. CDR3 sequence (DNA): TGTGCCAGCAGCTTAGCAGGAGTGACTGAAGCTTTCTTT. It translates to CASSLAGVTEAFF.

This clonotype came up many times. The chain is built from TRBV15 and TRBJ1-1; D ambiguous. The V end was cut by 1 base, the J end by 8 bases, with 17 bases between. In germline, CDR1 is LNHNV, CDR2 YYDKDF (reference sequence). The CDR3 runs 15 residues. CDR3 coding DNA: TGTGCCACCAGCAGAGGGGAACCTCCGAGGCTAGAAGCTTTCTTT. Translated, it gives CATSRGEPPRLEAFF. The variable domain in full, completed from reference TRBV15 and TRBJ1-1, reads DAMVIQNPRYQVTQFGKPVTLSCSQTLNHNVMYWYQQKSSQAPKLLFHYYDKDFNNEADTPDNFQSRRPNTSFCFLDIRSPGLGDTAMYLCATSRGEPPRLEAFFGQGTRLTVV.

The table lists this clonotype with a few counts. This rearrangement joins TRBV19 to TRBJ1-6; D is uncertain. CDR3 length equals 14 residues. The ends were cut back, 6 bases at V and 2 bases at J, with 8 bases in the middle. Looked up from germline, CDR1 is LNHDA and CDR2 is SQIVND (reference sequence). The CDR3 here is CASSGPTYNSPLHF. The CDR3 bases are TGTGCCAGTAGCGGACCGACCTATAATTCACCCCTCCACTTT.

The chain carries TRBV27 and TRBJ2-7; 10 bases map to TRBD1. Unmatched junction bases numbered 10, after V lost 6 bases and J lost 5 bases. CDR1 is MNHEY, CDR2 SMNVEV, per germline (reference sequence). This CDR3 is built from 15 residues. The DNA of the CDR3 is TGTGCCAGCAGGCTACCCGGGACAGGGGCCCACGAGCAGTACTTC. Its translation is CASRLPGTGAHEQYF.

This clonotype was seen only a few times. The chain employs TRBV5-1 and TRBJ2-1, with D uncertain. Between the trimmed V and J ends, which lost 0 bases and 1 base, there was a span of 17 bases. This CDR3 has 18 residues. CDR1 is SGHRS and CDR2 is YFSETQ in the germline V gene. The CDR3 sequence is CASSLASAKQTSYNEQFF. In nucleotides, the CDR3 is TGCGCCAGCAGCTTGGCCTCTGCAAAGCAAACATCCTACAATGAGCAGTTCTTC.

This clonotype was seen a few times. The chain is built from TRBV29-1 and TRBJ1-2, with a tentative D call TRBD1 (5 bases). The CDR3 length is 14 residues. From germline, CDR1 is SQVTM and CDR2 ANQGSEA. V was shortened by 7 bases and J by 5 bases, with 20 bases between the two germline ends. CDR3: CSAPAGGIGYGYTF. In DNA, the CDR3 is TGCAGCGCCCCGGCGGGGGGTATAGGGTATGGCTACACCTTC.

This clonotype was counted at least ten times. This chain connects TRBV5-1 to TRBJ2-3; 11 bases fit TRBD1. Germline CDR1 and CDR2: SGHRS and YFSETQ. CDR3 length equals 16 residues. Trimming took 4 bases from V and 0 from J; bases not matched to a gene: 4. For the CDR3, the DNA is TGCGCCAGCAGCAGGACAGGGGGCGCGAGCACAGATACGCAGTATTTT. This codes for CASSRTGGASTDTQYF.

The chain joins TRBV6-1 to TRBJ2-1; possibly TRBD1 for D (6 bases). V shed 4 bases and J shed 3 bases, with 13 bases lying between them. Germline values: CDR1 MNHNS, CDR2 SASEGT. The CDR3 contains 15 residues. CDR3 sequence reads: CASSGVTGLYNEQFF. CDR3 DNA: TGTGCCAGCAGTGGAGTGACAGGACTCTACAATGAGCAGTTCTTC.

This clonotype has ten or more counts. V and J are TRBV2 and TRBJ2-3; 7 bases are a match to TRBD1. Germline V CDR1 and CDR2: SNHLY, FYNNEI. With V trimmed by 11 bases and J by 2 bases, 10 bases remained unmatched. The CDR3 extends over 14 amino acids. The CDR3 DNA reads as TGTGCCTCGAAGGTGGGACAGAACACAGATACGCAGTATTTT. Its protein is CASKVGQNTDTQYF. Drawing the rest from reference TRBV2 and TRBJ2-3, the complete variable domain is EPEVTQTPSHQVTQMGQEVILRCVPISNHLYFYWYRQILGQKVEFLVSFYNNEISEKSEIFDDQFSVERPDGSNFTLKIRSTKLEDSAMYFCASKVGQNTDTQYFGPGTRLTVL.

This chain uses TRBV20-1 with TRBJ2-1; D possibly corresponds to TRBD1 (5 bases). CDR1 and CDR2 (germline): DFQATT, SNEGSKA (reference sequence). V lost 0 bases and J lost 7, with 10 bases in between. The CDR3 is 13 amino acids. The CDR3 spells CSARDPRANEQFF. CDR3 nucleotide sequence: TGCAGTGCTAGAGACCCCAGGGCTAATGAGCAGTTCTTC.

This clonotype was observed many times. The chain combines TRBV25-1 with TRBJ2-7; 7 bases are shared with TRBD1. Germline V gene sequence: CDR1 MGHDK, CDR2 SYGVNS. V trimming: 2 bases; J trimming: 1 base; junction bases outside the gene matches: 5. The CDR3 length is 15 residues. CDR3 in amino acids: CASSEPGTESYEQYF. DNA for the CDR3: TGTGCCAGCAGTGAACCCGGGACAGAGTCCTACGAGCAGTACTTC.

This clonotype was counted many times. V usage is TRBV4-1 and J usage is TRBJ2-2, with 10 bases that match TRBD1. Germline trimming cut 4 bases from V and 4 bases from J; bases unmatched to any gene: 9. Germline-derived CDR1 and CDR2 are MGHRA and YSYEKL. The CDR3 has 17 amino acids. The CDR3 is CASSRRDRGLPTGELFF. CDR3 DNA: TGCGCCAGCAGCCGCCGGGACAGGGGACTCCCCACCGGGGAGCTGTTTTTT.

Only a few counts were recorded for this clonotype. This sequence joins TRBV20-1 and TRBJ2-3, with unresolved D. The CDR3 consists of 12 residues. Trimming cost V 7 bases and J 4 bases, with 12 bases left between them. The germline V gene has CDR1 DFQATT and CDR2 SNEGSKA (reference sequence). Here the CDR3 DNA reads TGCAGTGGTCGGGCCCCCGCAGATACGCAGTATTTT. Residues: CSGRAPADTQYF.

This chain connects TRBV5-1 to TRBJ1-2; D might be TRBD1 (6 bases). Trimming stripped 2 bases from V and 10 bases from J, with 15 bases between. The CDR3 extends over 13 amino acids. Looked up from germline, CDR1 is SGHRS and CDR2 is YFSETQ. The CDR3 protein is CASSFQDRGIYTF. Written as DNA, the CDR3 is TGCGCCAGCAGCTTTCAGGACAGAGGAATCTACACCTTC.

This clonotype was detected many times. The rearrangement uses TRBV7-9 and TRBJ1-2; no definite D call. The length of the CDR3 is 15 residues. Germline CDR1 is SEHNR and CDR2 is FQNEAQ (reference sequence). V lost 1 base, J lost 0 bases, and 9 bases lay in between. The CDR3, as DNA: TGTGCCAGCAGCTTAGTTCGGCAGACTAACTATGGCTACACCTTC. Protein: CASSLVRQTNYGYTF. The full variable domain, with the rest looked up from reference TRBV7-9 and TRBJ1-2, is DTGVSQNPRHKITKRGQNVTFRCDPISEHNRLYWYRQTLGQGPEFLTYFQNEAQLEKSRLLSDRFSAERPKGSFSTLEIQRTEQGDSAMYLCASSLVRQTNYGYTFGSGTRLTVV.

This clonotype was seen only a few times. The J gene is TRBJ2-5, the V gene TRBV4-1, with TRBD2 matching over 7 bases. Germline lookup yields CDR1 MGHRA and CDR2 YSYEKL. This CDR3 has 14 amino acids. The ends lost 1 base at V and 4 bases at J; junction bases unmatched: 3. CDR3 protein: CASSQVTSVETQYF. CDR3 DNA: TGCGCCAGCAGCCAAGTAACTAGCGTAGAGACCCAGTACTTC.

This clonotype was seen many times. CDR3 loop: CASSLSGQSYEQYV. Written as DNA, the CDR3 is TGCGCCAGCAGCTTGTCGGGGCAGTCCTACGAGCAGTACGTC. The chain has TRBV5-1 and TRBJ2-7, with D possibly being TRBD1 or TRBD2 (5 bases each). The CDR3 loop spans 14 amino acids. CDR1 SGHRS and CDR2 YFSETQ come from the germline V gene. V gave up 1 base and J gave up 1 base, with 9 bases separating them.